The entry below describes one T cell receptor beta chain. The antigen is unknown. Through template switching, a universal primer site was introduced, and the cDNA contained unique molecular identifiers. TCRdb fed the 5' RACE reads into MiXCR, producing one record per CDR3 protein. There are 700,000 or so distinct CDR3 sequences in the sample; roughly 8% occur only once, and roughly 0.97% lies in the top ten. V gave up 5 bases and J gave up 1 base, with 10 bases separating them. The CDR3 has 13 residues. From germline, CDR1 is SGHRS and CDR2 YFSETQ. This specimen belongs to a study of identical twins. Study-wide results and limits: High-abundance cord blood beta clonotypes had fewer insertions; memory repertoires showed none.

These data were also reused for a study on yellow fever vaccine responses in identical twins.

The chain couples TRBV5-1 to TRBJ2-7; D assignment may be TRBD1 or TRBD2 (5 bases each). This TCR was recovered from a woman younger than 35 in good health. Material: PBMCs. CDR3 sequence: CASRGVGSYEQYF. CDR3 nucleotide sequence: TGCGCCAGCAGGGGGGTCGGATCCTACGAGCAGTACTTC.